Each of the 25 T cell receptor beta chains below was sequenced from the same sample in a study of Ad26.COV2.S vaccination and SARS-CoV-2 variants. Profiling relied on immunoSEQ multiplex PCR, and the TCRdb table lists in-frame clones only, not all of them. The top ten clones hold around 7.3% of a sample with a few hundred thousand clones, about 83% of them seen once. Stated treatment: around 19 received Ad26.COV2.S at low or high dose, single or two shots; five or six received placebo; per-sample allocation not given. The investigators took samples on day 63 after the first vaccine or placebo injection. The material was peripheral blood, obtained in a trial of Ad26.COV2.S vaccine versus placebo. The receptors come from a person aged 18-65 years who received the Ad26.COV2.S COVID-19 vaccine or a placebo.

There are a few counts of this clone. V usage is TRBV4-1 and J usage is TRBJ2-7; D is ambiguous. CDR1 is MGHRA and CDR2 is YSYEKL in the germline V gene. V lost 3 bases and J 3 bases, leaving 9 bases between the germline ends. The CDR3 runs 13 residues. The CDR3 reads CASSHHQDYEQYF. The CDR3 bases are TGCGCCAGCAGCCATCATCAGGACTACGAGCAGTACTTC.

This chain connects TRBV7-3 to TRBJ2-1, with 8 bases lining up with TRBD1. Per the germline V gene, CDR1 is SGHTA and CDR2 is FQGTGA. Trimming at V came to 5 bases and at J to 8 bases, leaving 5 bases not matched to a gene. The CDR3 totals 13 residues. CDR3 residues: CASSTTGGDEQFF. Written as DNA, the CDR3 is TGTGCCAGCAGCACAACAGGGGGTGATGAGCAGTTCTTC. The full variable domain, with the rest looked up from reference TRBV7-3 and TRBJ2-1, is GAGVSQTPSNKVTEKGKYVELRCDPISGHTALYWYRQSLGQGPEFLIYFQGTGAADDSGLPNDRFFAVRPEGSVSTLKIQRTERGDSAVYLCASSTTGGDEQFFGPGTRLTVL.

The chain combines TRBV4-3 with TRBJ2-2; no definite D call. Per germline, CDR1 LGHNA and CDR2 YSLEER. The CDR3 spans 12 residues. V lost 2 bases and J lost 6, with 4 bases in between. CDR3 nucleotides: TGCGCCAGCAGCCAATTTTCCGGGGAGCTGTTTTTT. Translation gives CASSQFSGELFF.

The chain uses TRBV3-1 (or the pseudogene TRBV3-2) and TRBJ2-1; 7 bases align to TRBD2. Unmatched junction bases numbered 9, after V lost 4 bases and J lost 6 bases. This CDR3 has 15 residues. Germline lookup yields CDR1 LGHDT and CDR2 YNNKEL (reference sequence). The CDR3 bases are TGTGCCAGCAGCCCCCTAGCGGAGGGAGGCAATGAGCAGTTCTTC. Its protein is CASSPLAEGGNEQFF.

This chain links TRBV2 with TRBJ2-1; 7 nucleotides agree with TRBD2. This CDR3 has 15 residues. From germline, CDR1 is SNHLY and CDR2 FYNNEI. The junction had 4 bases not matched to a gene; V was cut back by 3 bases and J by 2 bases. CDR3: CASSERLAAYNEQFF. DNA of the CDR3: TGTGCCAGCAGTGAGAGGCTAGCGGCCTACAATGAGCAGTTCTTC.

The chain combines TRBV4-1 with TRBJ2-2; TRBD2 might be the D (7 bases). Germline V gives CDR1 MGHRA, CDR2 YSYEKL. Trimming stripped 1 base from V and 6 bases from J, with 18 bases between. The CDR3 is 17 residues long. The CDR3 sequence: CASSQVGGGRRSGELFF. The CDR3 bases are TGCGCCAGCAGCCAAGTGGGAGGGGGACGGAGGTCCGGGGAGCTGTTTTTT.

The chain joins TRBV19 to TRBJ1-2; 11 bases are a match to TRBD1. The CDR3 runs 16 residues. Germline assignment: CDR1 LNHDA and CDR2 SQIVND (reference sequence). Trimming at V came to 7 bases and at J to 3 bases, leaving 10 bases not matched to a gene. The CDR3 loop is CASTPVGTGGYYGYTF. The CDR3 DNA reads TGTGCCAGTACCCCGGTGGGGACAGGGGGGTACTATGGCTACACCTTC.

The chain uses TRBV13 and TRBJ2-2; TRBD1 is a possible D gene (5 bases). Between the trimmed V and J ends, which lost 3 bases and 5 bases, there was a span of 13 bases. CDR3 length equals 15 residues. CDR1 and CDR2 (germline): PRHDT, FYEKMQ (reference sequence). The CDR3 region has the DNA TGTGCCAGCAGCTTTACCCCAGGGAAGACCGGGGAGCTGTTTTTT. Amino acid sequence: CASSFTPGKTGELFF.

The V and J genes are TRBV5-6 and TRBJ2-7, with TRBD2 identical over 11 bases. V was clipped by 3 bases and J by 0 bases; unmatched bases: 5. The germline V gene encodes CDR1 SGHDT and CDR2 YYEEEE. This CDR3 region has 16 residues. The CDR3 coding sequence is TGTGCCAGCAGCTATACTAGCGGGGGCTTCTCCTACGAGCAGTACTTC. It translates to CASSYTSGGFSYEQYF.

This clone was counted between two and nine times. The chain recombines TRBV2 with TRBJ1-1, with TRBD1 as a possible D gene (6 bases). Trimming removed 8 bases from V and 4 bases from J, with 11 bases in between. The CDR3 runs 12 residues. Germline lookup yields CDR1 SNHLY and CDR2 FYNNEI. The CDR3 sequence is CASERGGTEAFF. CDR3 in DNA: TGTGCCAGCGAGAGGGGGGGCACTGAAGCTTTCTTT.

This chain joins TRBV13 and TRBJ1-1; D remains unclear. Germline CDR1 PRHDT, CDR2 FYEKMQ (reference sequence). The CDR3 is 13 residues long. Trimming removed 5 bases from V and 0 bases from J, with 7 bases in between. CDR3 in amino acids: CASSRILNTEAFF. CDR3 sequence (DNA): TGTGCCAGCAGCCGGATATTGAACACTGAAGCTTTCTTT.

The chain is built from TRBV7-9 and TRBJ1-1; no definite D call. This CDR3 comprises 13 residues. The germline V gene encodes CDR1 SEHNR and CDR2 FQNEAQ (reference sequence). The germline V and J ends were trimmed by 5 bases and 5 bases, with 12 bases remaining between them. Written as DNA, the CDR3 is TGTGCCAGCAGCCTCGAAGGCAAAACTGAAGCTTTCTTT. Its protein product is CASSLEGKTEAFF.

The genes are TRBV11-2 and TRBJ2-3; no definite D call. The CDR3 extends over 16 amino acids. Germline V gene sequence: CDR1 SGHAT, CDR2 FQNNGV. Trimming took off 0 bases at V and 0 bases at J, with 10 bases between the two ends. DNA of the CDR3: TGTGCCAGCAGCTTAGATCACGACCGGAGCACAGATACGCAGTATTTT. It translates to CASSLDHDRSTDTQYF.

The genes are TRBV3-1 (or the pseudogene TRBV3-2) and TRBJ2-7, with D unresolved. V lost 0 bases to trimming and J lost 6 bases, with 12 bases between them. In germline, CDR1 is LGHDT, CDR2 YNNKEL (reference sequence). The CDR3 extends over 14 amino acids. The CDR3: CASSQDEPASEQYF. Here the CDR3 DNA reads TGTGCCAGCAGCCAAGATGAGCCAGCCTCCGAGCAGTACTTC.

This clone has a handful of counts. The chain joins TRBV6-5 to TRBJ1-3; TRBD1 is a possible D gene (5 bases). Trimming cost V 1 base and J 0 bases, with 10 bases left between them. Per germline, CDR1 MNHEY and CDR2 SVGAGI. This CDR3 has 16 residues. The CDR3 nucleotides are TGTGCCAGCAGTTACTTCGGAGGGGACTCTGGAAACACCATATATTTT. It codes for CASSYFGGDSGNTIYF.

This clone is a singleton in its sample. The V and J genes are TRBV6-2 or TRBV6-3 and TRBJ2-7; D is unresolved. The CDR3 is made up of 14 amino acids. V lost 2 bases to trimming and J lost 5 bases, with 13 bases between them. Germline CDR1 reads MNHEY; CDR2 reads SVGEGT. In nucleotides, the CDR3 is TGTGCCAGCAGTTACGGACCCCCGGTGGACGAGCAGTACTTC. Residues: CASSYGPPVDEQYF.

The rearrangement joins TRBV2 to TRBJ1-4; D uncertain. This CDR3 comprises 14 residues. In germline, CDR1 is SNHLY, CDR2 FYNNEI. Trimming cost V 6 bases and J 4 bases, with 12 bases left between them. The CDR3 nucleotides read TGTGCCAGCAGGGAATGGGCACTTAATGAAAAACTGTTTTTT. Translating gives CASREWALNEKLFF. Full variable domain (remainder filled in from reference TRBV2 and TRBJ1-4): EPEVTQTPSHQVTQMGQEVILRCVPISNHLYFYWYRQILGQKVEFLVSFYNNEISEKSEIFDDQFSVERPDGSNFTLKIRSTKLEDSAMYFCASREWALNEKLFFGSGTQLSVL.

The J gene is TRBJ2-3, the V gene TRBV9; TRBD1 matches 12 bases. Looked up from germline, CDR1 is SGDLS and CDR2 is YYNGEE. The V gene end was trimmed by 2 bases and the J gene end by 1 base; junction bases not matched to a gene: 11. This CDR3 is built from 19 residues. CDR3 nucleotides: TGTGCCAGCAGCGTCTCACCGGGACAGGGGGCTTCCGGCACAGATACGCAGTATTTT. Protein product: CASSVSPGQGASGTDTQYF.

The chain recombines TRBV7-8 with TRBJ2-7; no firm D call. Germline assignment: CDR1 SGHVS and CDR2 FQNEAQ. The CDR3 covers 13 residues. Trimming took off 5 bases at V and 4 bases at J, with 12 bases between the two ends. The CDR3 spells CASSKGSAYEQYF. As DNA, the CDR3 is TGTGCCAGCAGCAAAGGGTCAGCTTACGAGCAGTACTTC.

The chain links TRBV2 to TRBJ1-1; possibly TRBD1 for D (5 bases). CDR1 and CDR2 from the germline V gene are SNHLY and FYNNEI. The CDR3 has 13 amino acids. V was trimmed by 6 bases and J by 1 base, leaving 9 bases between them. CDR3 coding DNA: TGTGCCAGCAGCGGAGGGGCGAACACTGAAGCTTTCTTT. It translates to CASSGGANTEAFF.

This clone was counted between two and nine times. The J gene is TRBJ2-7, the V gene TRBV7-9; D is ambiguous. V was pared by 4 bases and J by 2 bases, with 3 bases between. Germline V CDR1 and CDR2: SEHNR, FQNEAQ (reference sequence). The CDR3 contains 11 residues. The chain's CDR3 is CASSSTYEQYF. The CDR3 DNA follows: TGTGCCAGCAGCTCAACCTACGAGCAGTACTTC.

CDR3 DNA: TGTGCCAGCAGCCAAGTCGACAGGTACGATGGCTACACCTTC. It translates to CASSQVDRYDGYTF. This sequence joins TRBV3-1 (or the pseudogene TRBV3-2) and TRBJ1-2; TRBD1 is a possible D gene (6 bases). The CDR3 consists of 14 residues. V dropped 1 base and J dropped 6 bases, with 12 bases sitting between them. Germline-derived CDR1 and CDR2 are LGHDT and YNNKEL (reference sequence).

The rearrangement uses TRBV5-8 and TRBJ2-7; TRBD1 agrees at 8 bases. Germline-derived CDR1 and CDR2 are SGHTS and YDEGEE. Germline trimming cut 3 bases from V and 1 base from J; bases unmatched to any gene: 3. The CDR3 has 14 residues. CDR3 sequence (DNA): TGTGCCAGCAGCTACACAGGGGGATCCTACGAGCAGTACTTC. It encodes CASSYTGGSYEQYF.

The J gene is TRBJ2-1, the V gene TRBV4-2; TRBD2 matches at 7 bases. Looked up from germline, CDR1 is LGHNA and CDR2 is YNFKEQ. CDR3 length equals 16 residues. V lost 0 bases and J lost 2; bases outside the gene matches: 4. The CDR3 sequence is CASSQDGLAAYNEQFF. DNA for the CDR3: TGTGCCAGCAGCCAAGATGGGCTAGCGGCCTACAATGAGCAGTTCTTC.

This chain connects TRBV6-5 to TRBJ1-2, with D possibly TRBD1 on 5 matching bases. The CDR3 loop spans 13 amino acids. Germline CDR1 is MNHEY and CDR2 is SVGAGI. Trimming shortened V by 11 bases and J by 8 bases, and 21 bases separated the two germline ends. The CDR3 here is CALTYPGGSGYTF. The CDR3 DNA reads TGTGCCCTCACCTATCCGGGGGGTTCGGGCTACACCTTC.